The rows below give T cell receptor beta chains drawn from one sample of a study of blood T cell repertoires in COVID-19. Clones were read by immunoSEQ multiplex PCR, and TCRdb kept only the in-frame ones, dropping some. The sample holds 160,000 or so clones, 70% to 90% seen once. The material sequenced was peripheral blood. The source is a man between 35 and 55 years old with acute or convalescent COVID-19. CDR3s include the opening cysteine and the closing phenylalanine or tryptophan. Each record gives: V gene, D gene, clone size, J gene, CDR3 DNA, CDR3 protein. A D gene is named only where the DNA matches it firmly. The size of a clone is reported for some rows only, either as once, few or many, or as a class for expanded clones.

>TRBV3-1/TRBV3-2|TRBD2|few|TRBJ2-7
TGTGCCAGCAGCCAAGATCGCCTAAGGGGCGGGGGGGCTTTAAACGAGCAGTACTTC
CASSQDRLRGGGALNEQYF
>TRBV5-1|TRBD1|few|TRBJ1-2
TGCGCCAGCAGCGAGGGTCAGGGGGCCTATGGCTACACCTTC
CASSEGQGAYGYTF
>TRBV3-1/TRBV3-2|NA|NA|TRBJ1-1
TGTGCCAGCAGCCAGACTAGGGGTGAAGCTTTCTTT
CASSQTRGEAFF
>TRBV6-5|NA|NA|TRBJ1-1
TGTGCCAGCAGTTCCGTGAACACTGAAGCTTTCTTT
CASSSVNTEAFF
>TRBV7-2|NA|NA|TRBJ1-3
TGTGCCAGCAGCCTAGGGCCGAACTCTGGAAACACCATATATTTT
CASSLGPNSGNTIYF
>TRBV7-2|NA|NA|TRBJ1-1
TGTGCCAGCAGCCACCCTCGGGGTGGGGTGGAGACTGAAGCTTTCTTT
CASSHPRGGVETEAFF
>TRBV6-5|TRBD1|few|TRBJ1-1
TGTGCCAGCAGATCTCTAGACAGGGGTGGCACTGAAGCTTTCTTT
CASRSLDRGGTEAFF
>TRBV2|TRBD2|NA|TRBJ2-1
TGTGCCAGCAGGACAGCGGGGGGAATCTACAATGAGCAGTTCTTC
CASRTAGGIYNEQFF
>TRBV18|NA|once|TRBJ2-1
TGTGCCAGCTCCTACGCCTCCCCTGAGCAGTTCTTC
CASSYASPEQFF
>TRBV7-9|NA|NA|TRBJ1-6
TGTGCCAGCAGCTTAGAGACATTCTCCTATAATTCACCCCTCCACTTT
CASSLETFSYNSPLHF
>TRBV12-3/TRBV12-4|TRBD1|NA|TRBJ1-1
TGTGCCAGCACTACCGACAGGGTTGGTGAAGCTTTCTTT
CASTTDRVGEAFF
>TRBV6-5|NA|NA|TRBJ2-7
TGTGCCAGCAGTCTGGCGGGACAGTCCTACGAGCAGTACTTC
CASSLAGQSYEQYF
>TRBV6-5|NA|NA|TRBJ2-2
TGTGCCAGCAGATTGGCGGGGCTAGACACCGGGGAGCTGTTTTTT
CASRLAGLDTGELFF
>TRBV11-2|NA|NA|TRBJ1-5
TGTGCCAGCAGCTGGGGCAGGGGCAATCAGCCCCAGCATTTT
CASSWGRGNQPQHF
>TRBV2|NA|NA|TRBJ2-7
TGTGCCAGCACGGCGGACTTACTATCCTACGAGCAGTACTTC
CASTADLLSYEQYF
>TRBV4-3|TRBD2|NA|TRBJ2-5
TGCGCCAGCAGCCTTCGGACTAGCGGGGGTGAGACCCAGTACTTC
CASSLRTSGGETQYF
>TRBV5-1|NA|few|TRBJ1-2
TGCGCCAGCAGCCTTGGGATTGGACAGCTCTATGGCTACACCTTC
CASSLGIGQLYGYTF
>TRBV5-6|NA|NA|TRBJ1-4
TGTGCCAGCAGCTTGAACTTACAGGGCACTAATGAAAAACTGTTTTTT
CASSLNLQGTNEKLFF
>TRBV20-1|TRBD1|few|TRBJ2-5
TGCAGTGCTAGTAGCGGGACAGGGGGTGGCGAGACCCAGTACTTC
CSASSGTGGGETQYF
>TRBV27|NA|NA|TRBJ1-1
TGTGCCAGCAGTTCCCAATTAAGGGGGAACACTGAAGCTTTCTTT
CASSSQLRGNTEAFF
>TRBV7-9|TRBD1|NA|TRBJ2-3
TGTGCCGGGACAGCGACTAGCACAGATACGCAGTATTTT
CAGTATSTDTQYF
>TRBV10-1|TRBD1|NA|TRBJ1-2
TGCGCCAGCAGCGAGGGACAGAACTATGGCTACACCTTC
CASSEGQNYGYTF
>TRBV6-5|TRBD1|few|TRBJ1-3
TGTGCCAGCAGTCCCTCGACAGGGAGAAACACCATATATTTT
CASSPSTGRNTIYF
>TRBV6-5|TRBD1|NA|TRBJ1-2
TGTGCCAGCAGTTCCGGACAGGGGACGTCCTATGGCTACACCTTC
CASSSGQGTSYGYTF
>TRBV14|TRBD1|many|TRBJ1-1
TGTGCCAGCAGCCTCCGACAGGGAAGGAAAGCTTTCTTT
CASSLRQGRKAFF
>TRBV7-9|NA|NA|TRBJ1-2
TGTGCCAGCAGCTTAGGAGCTAACTATGGCTACACCTTC
CASSLGANYGYTF
>TRBV28|TRBD1|NA|TRBJ1-1
TGTGCCGGGAAGGAACAGGGGGCGAACACTGAAGCTTTCTTT
CAGKEQGANTEAFF
>TRBV18|NA|NA|TRBJ1-4
TGTGCCAGCTCACTAACGGGTGGGGAGCTCAATGAAAAACTGTTTTTT
CASSLTGGELNEKLFF
>TRBV9|NA|NA|TRBJ2-2
TGTGCCAGCAGCGGTAACAGTGCCGGGGAGCTGTTTTTT
CASSGNSAGELFF
>TRBV2|TRBD1|NA|TRBJ1-6
TGTGCCAGCAGTGTCGGACAGGGGTCAGGTCCACCCCTCCACTTT
CASSVGQGSGPPLHF
>TRBV7-8|NA|once|TRBJ1-1
TGTGCCAGCAGCTTAGAGGGGTATATGATAACTGAAGCTTTCTTT
CASSLEGYMITEAFF
>TRBV30|NA|NA|TRBJ1-2
TGTGCCTGGAAACCCCAGGGGATTAACTATGGCTACACCTTC
CAWKPQGINYGYTF
>TRBV7-2|NA|NA|TRBJ1-5
TGTGCCAGCAGCCCTGACAGGTTTCAGCCCCAGCATTTT
CASSPDRFQPQHF
>TRBV7-8|NA|NA|TRBJ1-1
TGTGCCAGCAGCTTTTTCGCCAGGATGAACACTGAAGCTTTCTTT
CASSFFARMNTEAFF
>TRBV19|TRBD1|NA|TRBJ1-1
TGTGCCAGTAGTCACTCGACAGGGGGCTACACTGAAGCTTTCTTT
CASSHSTGGYTEAFF
>TRBV5-6|NA|NA|TRBJ1-1
TGTGCCAGCAGCTTGGGGGCAACTGAAGCTTTCTTT
CASSLGATEAFF
>TRBV7-9|TRBD1|NA|TRBJ2-1
TGTGCCAGCAGACGGGACAGGAACGATGAGCAGTTCTTC
CASRRDRNDEQFF
>TRBV29-1|TRBD1|NA|TRBJ2-3
TGCAGCTTGCGGACAGGGGGCGATACGCAGTATTTT
CSLRTGGDTQYF
>TRBV20-1|TRBD1|NA|TRBJ1-1
TGCAGTGCTAGTCCCGGGACAGGGGGAGCTGAAGCTTTCTTT
CSASPGTGGAEAFF
>TRBV6-5|NA|once|TRBJ1-1
TGTGCCAGCCGTAATGAGGCCCTGAACACTGAAGCTTTCTTT
CASRNEALNTEAFF